These T cell receptor beta chains were read from a single sample in a study of shared clonotypes between healthy human individuals. Using immunoSEQ multiplex PCR, the repertoire was profiled, and TCRdb retains in-frame clones only, with some absent. The sample lists 2.3 million or so clones, about 92% occurring once. Material: naive CD4+ T cells from PBMCs. The receptors originated from a man between 18 and 35 years old in good health. Some clones in this sample may be carry-over from other donors' samples. Each CDR3 is given with its conserved first and last residue.

>TRBJ2-5|TRBV7-2
CASSPVGGETQYF
>TRBJ2-7|TRBV19
CASSGSGTTRYEQYF
>TRBJ1-1|TRBV14
CASRRGQGNTEAFF
>TRBJ2-7|TRBV6-6
CASRPQGGLDEQYF
>TRBJ1-2|TRBV28
CASSASGAANYGYTF
>TRBJ2-5|TRBV28
CASSPLGGNTKETQYF
>TRBJ1-5|TRBV7-2
CASSFQGDSNQPQHF
>TRBJ2-7|TRBV9
CASSPSSGRARGEQYF
>TRBJ1-2|TRBV28
CASSLWGSLKLSGGYTF
>TRBJ2-1|TRBV2
CASSGDRNEQFF
>TRBJ2-1|TRBV12-5
CASGPGLAVNEQFF
>TRBJ2-7|TRBV28
CASRPGGEYEQYF
>TRBJ1-1|TRBV4-2
CASSQEGGGATEAFF
>TRBJ2-5|TRBV7-8
CASSPQAYQETQYF
>TRBJ2-1|TRBV5-1
CASSLVGGAGYNEQFF
>TRBJ1-2|TRBV6-6
CASSPRSGQGASGYTF
>TRBJ2-3|TRBV5-1
CASSLAIQGSGDTQYF
>TRBJ2-7|TRBV27
CASSLYDRGQGEQYF
>TRBJ2-3|TRBV23-1
CASTQTSGSTDTQYF
>TRBJ2-7|TRBV6-5
CASSTRDSGYEQYF
>TRBJ1-1|TRBV27
CASSATWSRAEAFF
>TRBJ2-7|TRBV27
CASRPANSYEQYF
>TRBJ2-7|TRBV19
CASPSSGLYELSSYEQYF
>TRBJ2-7|TRBV6-1
CASSKGAGIYEQYF
>TRBJ2-7|TRBV27
CASSPTVSYEQYF
>TRBJ1-5|TRBV18
CASSPPGGRNQPQHF
>TRBJ1-5|TRBV28
CASSLYRLPGEPQHF
>TRBJ1-1|TRBV15
CATSRTGGTEAFF
>TRBJ1-1|TRBV5-1
CASSQDRGTEAFF
>TRBJ1-1|TRBV2
CASSETVGASFLNTEAFF
>TRBJ2-2|TRBV6-5
CASSYGLADTGELFF
>TRBJ2-7|TRBV21-1
CASSKGTSEHYEQYF
>TRBJ2-2|TRBV28
CASSLAQGGRRELFF